This TCR beta chain is from a study of cytomegalovirus exposure and HLA in healthy donors. PCR involved 60 Vbeta and 13 Jbeta primers. Profiling relied on immunoSEQ multiplex PCR, and the TCRdb table lists in-frame clones only, not all of them. The table lists some 160,000 clones, 80% to 85% of them singletons, with roughly 3.5% in the top ten. This TCR came from a male donor in good health and CMV-seronegative. The specimen was PBMCs.

CDR3 sequence: CASSTTLGQGRADTQYF. DNA of the CDR3: TGTGCCAGTAGTACGACCCTTGGACAGGGCCGGGCAGATACGCAGTATTTT. The rearrangement links TRBV19 to TRBJ2-3, with TRBD1 identical over 8 bases. CDR1 LNHDA and CDR2 SQIVND come from the germline V gene (reference sequence). The CDR3 is 17 amino acids. V dropped 4 bases and J dropped 4; count of bases not matched to a gene: 13. The variable domain in full, with the rest retrieved from reference TRBV19 and TRBJ2-3, is DGGITQSPKYLFRKEGQNVTLSCEQNLNHDAMYWYRQDPGQGLRLIYYSQIVNDFQKGDIAEGYSVSREKKESFPLTVTSAQKNPTAFYLCASSTTLGQGRADTQYFGPGTRLTVL.